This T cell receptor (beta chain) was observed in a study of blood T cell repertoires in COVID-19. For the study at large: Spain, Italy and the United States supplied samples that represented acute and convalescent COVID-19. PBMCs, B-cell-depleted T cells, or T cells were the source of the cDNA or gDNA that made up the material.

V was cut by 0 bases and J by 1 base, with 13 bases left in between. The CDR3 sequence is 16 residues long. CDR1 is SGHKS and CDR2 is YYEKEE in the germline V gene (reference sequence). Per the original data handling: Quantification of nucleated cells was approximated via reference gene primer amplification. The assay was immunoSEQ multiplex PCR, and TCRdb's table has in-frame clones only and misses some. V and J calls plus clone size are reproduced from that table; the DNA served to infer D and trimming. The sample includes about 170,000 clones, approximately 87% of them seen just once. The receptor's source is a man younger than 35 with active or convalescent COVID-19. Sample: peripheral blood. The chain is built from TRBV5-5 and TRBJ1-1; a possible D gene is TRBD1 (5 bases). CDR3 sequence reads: CASSLEWGSANTEAFF. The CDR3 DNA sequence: TGTGCCAGCAGCTTGGAATGGGGCAGCGCGAACACTGAAGCTTTCTTT.